Included here is one T cell receptor beta chain sequence, with context. This CDR3 has 11 residues. CDR1 and CDR2 (germline): SGHAT, FQDESV (reference sequence). The V end lost 11 bases, the J end lost 0 bases, and 7 bases lay between the germline ends. The sample belongs to a study of blood T cell repertoires in COVID-19. Here immunoSEQ multiplex PCR was the method, and the copy in TCRdb shows in-frame clones only, minus some. Among about 320,000 clones listed, approximately 85% were seen once. This sequence originates from a human donor in a cohort sampled during active COVID-19. The genes are TRBV11-1 and TRBJ2-5, with D tentatively TRBD2 (5 bases). The specimen sequenced was peripheral blood. This CDR3 reads CAARDQETQYF. Written as DNA, the CDR3 is TGTGCCGCGAGGGACCAAGAGACCCAGTACTTC.